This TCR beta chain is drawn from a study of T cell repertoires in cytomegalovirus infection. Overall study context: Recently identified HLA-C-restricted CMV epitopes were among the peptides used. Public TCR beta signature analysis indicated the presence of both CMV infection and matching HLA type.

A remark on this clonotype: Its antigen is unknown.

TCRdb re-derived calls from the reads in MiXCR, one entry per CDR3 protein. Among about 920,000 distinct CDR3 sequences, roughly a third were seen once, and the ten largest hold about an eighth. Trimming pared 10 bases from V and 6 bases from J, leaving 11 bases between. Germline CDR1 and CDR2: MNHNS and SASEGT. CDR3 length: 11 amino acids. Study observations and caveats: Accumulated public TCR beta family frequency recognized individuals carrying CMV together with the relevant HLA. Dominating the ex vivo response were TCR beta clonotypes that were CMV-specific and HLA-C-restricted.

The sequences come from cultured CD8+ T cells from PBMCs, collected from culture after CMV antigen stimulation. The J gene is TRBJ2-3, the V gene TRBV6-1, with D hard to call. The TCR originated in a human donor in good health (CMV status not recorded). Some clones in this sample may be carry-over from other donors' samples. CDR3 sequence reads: CATLEFDTQYF. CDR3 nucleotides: TGTGCCACTCTAGAGTTCGATACGCAGTATTTT.